This TCR beta chain derives from a study of blood T cell repertoires in COVID-19. Some clones are missing from TCRdb's copy, which holds only in-frame ones; the method was immunoSEQ multiplex PCR. Of about 85,000 clones detected, around 89% appear once; the ten largest clones hold around 4.1%. Trimming cost V 3 bases and J 0 bases; bases outside gene matches: 12. There are 18 residues in the CDR3. CDR1 MDHEN and CDR2 SYDVKM come from the germline V gene. This sequence originates from a woman over 75 with active or convalescent COVID-19. The sample comprised peripheral blood. The chain recombines TRBV28 with TRBJ1-1; TRBD1 agrees at 8 bases. The CDR3 region is CASSFPLTTGDVNTEAFF. DNA for the CDR3: TGTGCCAGCAGTTTTCCCCTAACGACAGGGGACGTGAACACTGAAGCTTTCTTT.